The source of this T cell receptor (beta chain) is a study of blood T cell repertoires in COVID-19. Study information: From the United States, Italy and Spain came samples of acute and convalescent COVID-19. Sources were T cells, B-cell-depleted T cells, or PBMCs; the material itself was cDNA or gDNA.

Per the authors' pipeline: For nucleated cells, counts were estimated from reference gene primer amplification. Data came from immunoSEQ multiplex PCR; TCRdb stores just in-frame clones and leaves some out. The DNA gave D and trimming, while V, J and clone size come from that table. The sample has about 350,000 clones, approximately 89% seen once. Seattle patient enrollment occurred during active infection, with longitudinal follow-up thereafter. The clonotype comes from a woman aged 55 to 70 with COVID-19, enrolled during active disease. Material: peripheral blood.

CDR3 sequence reads: CASSLAATLNTGELFF. The CDR3 DNA reads as TGCGCCAGCAGCTTGGCCGCGACATTGAACACCGGGGAGCTGTTTTTT. The chain carries TRBV5-1 and TRBJ2-2; the D is unclear. From germline, CDR1 is SGHRS and CDR2 YFSETQ. Trimming took off 0 bases at V and 1 base at J, with 10 bases between the two ends. The CDR3 totals 16 residues.